This T cell receptor beta chain derives from a study of blood T cell repertoires in COVID-19. In the study overall: The cDNA or gDNA used as material had been derived from T cells, B-cell-depleted T cells, or PBMCs.

Libraries were prepared by immunoSEQ multiplex PCR; TCRdb keeps only in-frame clonotypes and omits some of them. Among a few hundred thousand clones, roughly nine tenths were seen once, and the ten largest hold about 8.4%. The V gene's germline CDR1 is SGHRS and CDR2 YFSETQ. CDR3 size: 14 residues. V was clipped by 5 bases and J by 4 bases; unmatched bases: 8. The study recruited people aged about 18 to 95 years across some 23 US areas. Assignment of participants to cohorts was predicated upon participant-reported clinical history. Cohort 3 donors were reported recovered after two negative PCRs, clearance, or symptom resolution.

The chain links TRBV5-1 to TRBJ2-5; 7 nucleotides align to TRBD1. The material sequenced was PBMCs or T cells enriched from blood (not recorded which). The source of this sequence is a woman aged 25 to 39 who had recovered from COVID-19. The CDR3 DNA sequence: TGCGCCAGCAGTCAGGGGGAGTTTGGAGAGACCCAGTACTTC. Protein: CASSQGEFGETQYF.